This TCR beta chain derives from a study of blood T cell repertoires in COVID-19. Study details: In each case, the material was cDNA or gDNA derived from T cells, B-cell-depleted T cells, or PBMCs.

CDR3 size: 14 residues. The V segment lost 7 bases and the J segment 5 bases; nucleotides outside the gene matches: 10. Germline values: CDR1 MDHEN, CDR2 SYDVKM. Participant ages covered roughly 18 to 89 years across about two dozen US areas. The assay was immunoSEQ multiplex PCR, and TCRdb's table has in-frame clones only and misses some. The repertoire holds hundreds of thousands of clones, with around 87% as singletons. The clonotype was recovered from a woman between 18 and 29 years old who had recovered from COVID-19. The sample was PBMCs or T cells enriched from blood (not recorded which). The chain couples TRBV28 to TRBJ1-2; TRBD1 matches at 7 bases. CDR3 sequence (DNA): TGTGCCAGCACCGAGACAGGGATTAGGTATGGCTACACCTTC. This gives the protein CASTETGIRYGYTF.